What follows describes a single T cell receptor (beta chain). Antigen: not known. Germline CDR1 and CDR2: SGDLS and YYNGEE. The CDR3 contains 14 residues. With 0 bases removed from V and 5 bases from J, the gap between germline ends came to 11 bases. The data belong to a study of glioma-infiltrating T cells after dendritic cell vaccination. Study-level points and caveats: Patients with more pretreatment TILs had longer time to progression and survival.

TCRdb's copy holds only in-frame clones and misses some; the assay was immunoSEQ multiplex PCR. The repertoire holds 90,000 or so clones, about 85% seen once, with around 3.2% in the top ten. The source of this sequence is a human donor with glioblastoma. The source material was blood, sampled before dendritic cell vaccination. J is TRBJ1-1 and V is TRBV9; D remains ambiguous. CDR3 loop: CASSVVEGKTEAFF. Here the CDR3 DNA reads TGTGCCAGCAGCGTAGTGGAGGGAAAAACTGAAGCTTTCTTT. The variable domain in full, with the rest retrieved from reference TRBV9 and TRBJ1-1, is DSGVTQTPKHLITATGQRVTLRCSPRSGDLSVYWYQQSLDQGLQFLIQYYNGEERAKGNILERFSAQQFPDLHSELNLSSLELGDSALYFCASSVVEGKTEAFFGQGTRLTVV.